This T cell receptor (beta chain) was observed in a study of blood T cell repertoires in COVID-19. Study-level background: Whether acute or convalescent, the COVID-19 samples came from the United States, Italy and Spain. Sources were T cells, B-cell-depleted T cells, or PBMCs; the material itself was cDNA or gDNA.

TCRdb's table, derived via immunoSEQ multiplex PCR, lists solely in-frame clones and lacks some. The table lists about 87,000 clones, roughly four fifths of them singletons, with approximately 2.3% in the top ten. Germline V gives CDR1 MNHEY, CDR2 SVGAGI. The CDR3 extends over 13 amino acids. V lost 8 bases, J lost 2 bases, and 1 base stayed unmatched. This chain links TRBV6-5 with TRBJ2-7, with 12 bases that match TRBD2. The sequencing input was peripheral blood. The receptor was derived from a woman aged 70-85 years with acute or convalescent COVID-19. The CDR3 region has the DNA TGTGCCAGCCGACTAGCGGGGGCCTACGAGCAGTACTTC. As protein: CASRLAGAYEQYF.